This TCR beta chain appears in the sequencing data of a study of T cells in Graves' hyperthyroidism and ophthalmopathy. The CDR3 loop spans 15 amino acids. Trimming removed 4 bases at V and 0 bases at J, with 11 bases between. Germline V CDR1 and CDR2: LGHNT, FRNRAP. This clonotype showed up many times. Its antigen is undetermined. Study outcomes and limitations: From stable hyperthyroidism, ophthalmopathy was set apart by a 13 V-J model. Among clonotypes expanded in thyroid above 0.001, most were also found in blood.

RNA transcripts yielded amplified TCR beta CDR3 regions. Using the HTBI primer set, a first-round RT-PCR was run on the TCR CDR3. TCRdb analysed the multiplex PCR reads with MiXCR anew, one entry per CDR3 protein. The sample records 450,000 to 650,000 distinct CDR3 sequences, approximately 15% being singletons. Each diagnosis drew on symptoms, thyroxine, TRAb, thyroid ultrasound and orbital computed tomography findings. Source material for PBMCs was about 10 ml fresh peripheral blood. The sample consisted of blood. The V call is TRBV12-5, the J call TRBJ2-3, with a tentative D call TRBD1 (5 bases). The TCR comes from a woman aged 18-29 years with Graves' ophthalmopathy. DNA of the CDR3: TGTGCTAGTGGTTCGTTGACAGATAGCACAGATACGCAGTATTTT. This encodes CASGSLTDSTDTQYF. Drawing the rest from reference TRBV12-5 and TRBJ2-3, the complete variable domain is DARVTQTPRHKVTEMGQEVTMRCQPILGHNTVFWYRQTMMQGLELLAYFRNRAPLDDSGMPKDRFSAEMPDATLATLKIQPSEPRDSAVYFCASGSLTDSTDTQYFGPGTRLTVL.